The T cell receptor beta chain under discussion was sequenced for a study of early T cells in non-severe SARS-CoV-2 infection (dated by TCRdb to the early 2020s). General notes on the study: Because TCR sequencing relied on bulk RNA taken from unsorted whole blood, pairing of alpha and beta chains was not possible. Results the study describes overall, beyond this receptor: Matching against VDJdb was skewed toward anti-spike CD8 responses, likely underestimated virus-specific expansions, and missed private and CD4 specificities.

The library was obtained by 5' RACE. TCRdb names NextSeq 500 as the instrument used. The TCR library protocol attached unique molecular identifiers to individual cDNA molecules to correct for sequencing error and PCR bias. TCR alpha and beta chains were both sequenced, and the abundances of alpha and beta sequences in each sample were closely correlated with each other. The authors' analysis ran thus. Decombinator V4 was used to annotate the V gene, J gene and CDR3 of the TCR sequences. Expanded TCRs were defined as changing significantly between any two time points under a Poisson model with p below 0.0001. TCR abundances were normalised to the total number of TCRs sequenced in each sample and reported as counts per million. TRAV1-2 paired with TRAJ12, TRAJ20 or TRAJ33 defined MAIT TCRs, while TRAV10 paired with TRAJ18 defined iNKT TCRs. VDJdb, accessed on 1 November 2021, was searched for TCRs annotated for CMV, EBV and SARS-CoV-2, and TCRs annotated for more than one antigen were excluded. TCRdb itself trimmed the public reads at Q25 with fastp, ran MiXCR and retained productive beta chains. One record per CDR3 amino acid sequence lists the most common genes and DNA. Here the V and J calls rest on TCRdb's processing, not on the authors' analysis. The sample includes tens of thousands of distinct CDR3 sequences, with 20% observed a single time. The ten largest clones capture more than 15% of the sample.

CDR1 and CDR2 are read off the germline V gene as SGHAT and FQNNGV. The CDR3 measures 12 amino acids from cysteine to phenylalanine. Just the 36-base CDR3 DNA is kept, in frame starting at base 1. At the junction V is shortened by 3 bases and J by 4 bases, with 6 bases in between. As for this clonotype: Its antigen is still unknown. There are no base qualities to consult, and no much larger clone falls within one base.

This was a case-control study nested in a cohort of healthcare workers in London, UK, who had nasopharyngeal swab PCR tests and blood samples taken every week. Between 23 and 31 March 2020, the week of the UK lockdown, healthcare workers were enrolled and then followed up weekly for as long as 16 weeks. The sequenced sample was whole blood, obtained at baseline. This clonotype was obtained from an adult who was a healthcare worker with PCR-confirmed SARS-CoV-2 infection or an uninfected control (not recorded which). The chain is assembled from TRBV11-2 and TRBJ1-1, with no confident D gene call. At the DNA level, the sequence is TGTGCCAGCAGCTTGGAAATCACTGAAGCTTTCTTT. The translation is CASSLEITEAFF.